This T cell receptor (beta chain) was obtained from a study of CXCR3-negative and CXCR3-positive naive CD8 T cells. Through 5' RACE with UMI labels, the TRB cDNA libraries were prepared. Using the 5' RACE reads, TCRdb records one entry per CDR3 protein without DNA. This specimen shows 75,000 to 100,000 distinct CDR3 sequences; the ten leading clones hold less than 1%. This CDR3 has 15 residues. Germline lookup yields CDR1 SGHTA and CDR2 FQGNSA. A word on this clonotype: What it recognizes is unknown.

The study, taken as a whole, reports: Hydrophobicity was higher for TRB CDR3s found in CXCR3-positive naive cells than in CXCR3-negative naive cells.

The chain has TRBV7-2 and TRBJ2-7. The receptor was isolated from a human donor in good health. Some clones in this sample may be carry-over from other donors' samples. Sequencing was performed on naive CXCR3+ CD8+ T cells from blood. The subset is: CD45RO-CCR7+CD27+CD95- naive CD8+ T cells expressing CXCR3 (TNR3+). CDR3 sequence reads: CASSLVQDPSYEQYF.